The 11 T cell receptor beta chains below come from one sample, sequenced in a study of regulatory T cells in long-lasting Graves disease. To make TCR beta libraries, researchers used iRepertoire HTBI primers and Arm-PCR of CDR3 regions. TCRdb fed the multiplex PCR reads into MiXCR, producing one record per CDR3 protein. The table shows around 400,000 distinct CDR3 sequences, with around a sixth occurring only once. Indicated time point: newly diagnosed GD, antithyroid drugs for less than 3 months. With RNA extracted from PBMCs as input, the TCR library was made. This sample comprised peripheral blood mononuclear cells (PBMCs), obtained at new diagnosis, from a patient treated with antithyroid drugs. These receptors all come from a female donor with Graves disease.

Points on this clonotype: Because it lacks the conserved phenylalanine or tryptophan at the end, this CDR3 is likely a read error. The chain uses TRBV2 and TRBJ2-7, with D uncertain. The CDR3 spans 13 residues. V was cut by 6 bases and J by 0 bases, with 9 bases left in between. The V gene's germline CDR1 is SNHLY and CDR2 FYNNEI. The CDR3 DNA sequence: TGTGCCAGCAGCTCCTTAGACTCCTACGAGCAGTACCTC. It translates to CASSSLDSYEQYL.

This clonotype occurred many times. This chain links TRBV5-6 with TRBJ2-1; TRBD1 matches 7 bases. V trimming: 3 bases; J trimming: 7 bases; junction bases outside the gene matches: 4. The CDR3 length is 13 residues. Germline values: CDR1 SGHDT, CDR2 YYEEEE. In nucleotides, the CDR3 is TGTGCCAGCAGCTACGGGACAGCTAATGAGCAGTTCTTC. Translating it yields CASSYGTANEQFF.

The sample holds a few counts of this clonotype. The CDR3 DNA sequence: TGTGCCAGCAGCTCCACCCCGTATGGGAGGGCCCCCACAGATACGCAGTATTTT. It encodes CASSSTPYGRAPTDTQYF. J is TRBJ2-3 and V is TRBV7-2; TRBD2 matches at 7 bases. CDR3 length: 18 amino acids. The V gene end was trimmed by 4 bases and the J gene end by 2 bases; junction bases not matched to a gene: 15. The V gene's germline CDR1 is SGHTA and CDR2 FQGNSA.

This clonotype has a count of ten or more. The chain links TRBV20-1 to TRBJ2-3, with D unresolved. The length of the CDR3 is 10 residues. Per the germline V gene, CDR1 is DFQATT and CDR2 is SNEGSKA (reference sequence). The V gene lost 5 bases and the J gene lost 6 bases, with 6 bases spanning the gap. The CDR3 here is CSAGKDTQYF. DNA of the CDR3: TGCAGTGCTGGGAAGGATACGCAGTATTTT.

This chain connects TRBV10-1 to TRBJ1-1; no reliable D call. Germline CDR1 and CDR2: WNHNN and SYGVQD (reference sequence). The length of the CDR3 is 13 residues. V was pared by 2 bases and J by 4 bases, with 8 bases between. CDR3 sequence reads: CASSEERGTEAFF. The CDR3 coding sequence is TGCGCCAGCAGTGAGGAACGGGGCACTGAAGCTTTCTTT.

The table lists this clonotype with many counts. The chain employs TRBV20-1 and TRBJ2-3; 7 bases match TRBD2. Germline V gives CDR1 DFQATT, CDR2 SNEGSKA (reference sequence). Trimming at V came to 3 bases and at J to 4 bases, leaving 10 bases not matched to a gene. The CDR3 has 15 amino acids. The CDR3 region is CSARDRTGRADTQYF. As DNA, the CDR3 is TGCAGTGCTAGGGATAGGACGGGGAGGGCAGATACGCAGTATTTT.

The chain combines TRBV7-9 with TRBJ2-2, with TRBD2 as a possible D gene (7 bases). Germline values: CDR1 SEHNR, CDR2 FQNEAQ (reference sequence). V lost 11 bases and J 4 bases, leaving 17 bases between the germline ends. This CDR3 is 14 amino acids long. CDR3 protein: CALEGGRATGELFF. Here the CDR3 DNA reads TGTGCCCTAGAGGGGGGGCGCGCCACCGGGGAGCTGTTTTTT.

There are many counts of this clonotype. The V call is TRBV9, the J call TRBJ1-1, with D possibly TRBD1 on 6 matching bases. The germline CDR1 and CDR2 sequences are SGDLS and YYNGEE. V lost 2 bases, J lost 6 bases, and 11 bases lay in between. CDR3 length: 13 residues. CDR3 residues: CASSVGAGPEAFF. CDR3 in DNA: TGTGCCAGCAGCGTGGGGGCTGGACCTGAAGCTTTCTTT.

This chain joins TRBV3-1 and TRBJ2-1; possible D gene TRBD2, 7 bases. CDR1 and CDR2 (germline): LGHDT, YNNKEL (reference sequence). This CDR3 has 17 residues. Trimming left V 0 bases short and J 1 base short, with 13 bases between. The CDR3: CASSQEGGGSSYNEQFF. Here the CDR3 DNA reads TGTGCCAGCAGCCAAGAAGGGGGGGGGTCGTCCTACAATGAGCAGTTCTTC.

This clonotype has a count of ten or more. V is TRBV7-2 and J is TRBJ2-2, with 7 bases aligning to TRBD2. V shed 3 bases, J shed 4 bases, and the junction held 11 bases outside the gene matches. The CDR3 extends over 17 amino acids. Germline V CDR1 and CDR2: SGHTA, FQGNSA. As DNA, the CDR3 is TGTGCCAGCAGCTTTCACGCGGGACTATTAGTCACCGGGGAGCTGTTTTTT. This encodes CASSFHAGLLVTGELFF.

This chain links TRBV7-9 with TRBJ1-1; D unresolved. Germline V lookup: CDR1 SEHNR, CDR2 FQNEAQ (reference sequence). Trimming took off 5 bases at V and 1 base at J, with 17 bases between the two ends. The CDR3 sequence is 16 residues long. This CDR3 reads CASSTSPFRGNTEAFF. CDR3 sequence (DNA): TGTGCCAGCAGCACTAGCCCTTTTCGGGGGAACACTGAAGCTTTCTTT. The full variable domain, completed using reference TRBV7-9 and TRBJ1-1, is DTGVSQNPRHKITKRGQNVTFRCDPISEHNRLYWYRQTLGQGPEFLTYFQNEAQLEKSRLLSDRFSAERPKGSFSTLEIQRTEQGDSAMYLCASSTSPFRGNTEAFFGQGTRLTVV.